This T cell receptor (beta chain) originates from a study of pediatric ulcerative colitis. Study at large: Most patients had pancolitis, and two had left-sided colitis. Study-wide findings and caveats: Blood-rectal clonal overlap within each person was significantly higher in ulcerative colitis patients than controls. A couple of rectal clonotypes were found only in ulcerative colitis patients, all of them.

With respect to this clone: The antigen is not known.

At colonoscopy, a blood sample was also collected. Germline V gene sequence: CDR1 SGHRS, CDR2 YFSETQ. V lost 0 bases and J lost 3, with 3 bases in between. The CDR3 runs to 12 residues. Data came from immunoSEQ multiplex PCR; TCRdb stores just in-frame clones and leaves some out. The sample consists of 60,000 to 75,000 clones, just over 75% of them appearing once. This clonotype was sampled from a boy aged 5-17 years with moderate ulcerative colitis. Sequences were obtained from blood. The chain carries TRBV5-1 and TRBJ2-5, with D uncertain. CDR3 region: CASSLAKETQYF. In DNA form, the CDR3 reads TGCGCCAGCAGCTTGGCCAAAGAGACCCAGTACTTC.